The 11 T cell receptor beta chains in this list originate from one sample, sequenced in a study of T cell responses to AZD1222 COVID-19 vaccine. The protocol was immunoSEQ multiplex PCR, while the TCRdb copy is restricted to in-frame clones and leaves out a portion. Counted here are 70,000 to 90,000 clones, roughly 87% occurring once; the ten biggest clones make up 18%. This specimen was peripheral blood, taken 28 days after the second AZD1222 dose. The origin of the receptors is an adult who received the AZD1222 COVID-19 vaccine.

The chain combines TRBV6-4 with TRBJ1-2; D is uncertain. CDR1 is MRHNA and CDR2 is SNTAGT in the germline V gene. The CDR3 spans 13 residues. V lost 3 bases and J lost 8, with 13 bases in between. CDR3 region: CASSELGLGGYTF. As DNA, the CDR3 is TGTGCCAGCAGTGAGTTAGGATTGGGCGGCTACACCTTC.

The CDR3 here is CAIRETDTQYF. The CDR3 DNA is TGTGCCATCAGAGAGACAGATACGCAGTATTTT. V usage is TRBV10-3 and J usage is TRBJ2-3; no reliable D call. Germline CDR1 and CDR2: ENHRY and SYGVKD. CDR3 length: 11 residues. V gave up 6 bases and J gave up 3 bases, with 4 bases separating them.

V gene TRBV3-1 (or the pseudogene TRBV3-2) combines with J gene TRBJ1-5; D is uncertain. CDR3 length: 14 amino acids. Trimming cost V 0 bases and J 5 bases, with 8 bases left between them. Germline-derived CDR1 and CDR2 are LGHDT and YNNKEL (reference sequence). This CDR3 is CASSQELGDQPQHF. In DNA form, the CDR3 reads TGTGCCAGCAGCCAAGAACTCGGGGATCAGCCCCAGCATTTT.

This clone was counted a single time. The chain couples TRBV7-9 to TRBJ2-1; the D is unclear. The CDR3 totals 14 residues. CDR1 and CDR2 from the germline V gene are SEHNR and FQNEAQ (reference sequence). V lost 2 bases to trimming and J lost 8 bases, with 13 bases between them. The CDR3 region has the DNA TGTGCCAGCAGCTTACCCCGTTCAAGGTATGAGCAGTTCTTC. As protein: CASSLPRSRYEQFF.

This chain uses TRBV3-1 (or the pseudogene TRBV3-2) with TRBJ1-2, with D unclear. Trimming removed 5 bases from V and 6 bases from J, with 16 bases in between. The germline V gene encodes CDR1 LGHDT and CDR2 YNNKEL (reference sequence). The CDR3 contains 14 residues. The CDR3 region is CASSFGEGWNGYTF. In DNA, the CDR3 is TGTGCCAGCAGCTTCGGAGAGGGATGGAATGGCTACACCTTC.

This sequence joins TRBV19 and TRBJ1-4; 7 nucleotides match TRBD1. Germline V lookup: CDR1 LNHDA, CDR2 SQIVND (reference sequence). The CDR3 runs to 15 residues. V dropped 2 bases and J dropped 8; count of bases not matched to a gene: 8. CDR3 loop: CASSIHRRGHEKLFF. In DNA, the CDR3 is TGTGCCAGTAGTATACACCGAAGGGGGCACGAAAAACTGTTTTTT.

The chain combines TRBV18 with TRBJ1-1; D unresolved. Trimming cost V 2 bases and J 2 bases, with 9 bases left between them. The CDR3 extends over 14 amino acids. Germline V gene lookup returns CDR1 KGHSH and CDR2 LQKENI. This CDR3 is CASSPIAVNTEAFF. DNA for the CDR3: TGTGCCAGCTCACCAATAGCAGTTAACACTGAAGCTTTCTTT.

The V and J genes are TRBV24-1 and TRBJ1-5; a weak D match, TRBD1 (5 bases). Trimming took 3 bases from V and 7 from J, leaving 15 bases between them. CDR3 length: 15 amino acids. In germline, CDR1 is KGHDR, CDR2 SFDVKD. CDR3 sequence: CATSDRGVHSQPQHF. CDR3 nucleotide sequence: TGTGCCACCAGTGATCGAGGGGTACATTCACAGCCCCAGCATTTT.

The chain joins TRBV30 to TRBJ1-1, with unresolved D. CDR1 is GTSNPN and CDR2 is SVGIG in the germline V gene (reference sequence). This CDR3 spans 14 amino acids. V lost 0 bases to trimming and J lost 4 bases, with 12 bases between them. CDR3 protein: CAWSVLSEGTEAFF. CDR3 coding DNA: TGTGCCTGGAGTGTACTGTCGGAGGGCACTGAAGCTTTCTTT.

This rearrangement joins TRBV9 to TRBJ1-4; D may be TRBD1 (6 bases). V lost 3 bases to trimming and J lost 8 bases, with 20 bases between them. This CDR3 comprises 16 residues. The germline V gene has CDR1 SGDLS and CDR2 YYNGEE. The CDR3 DNA sequence: TGTGCCAGCAGCGCTCATGGAGGGGGTTCCGGGGAAAAACTGTTTTTT. Translating gives CASSAHGGGSGEKLFF.

The J gene is TRBJ1-6, the V gene TRBV10-2; no reliable D call. This CDR3 is built from 12 residues. Trimming shortened V by 6 bases and J by 10 bases, and 10 bases separated the two germline ends. Per germline, CDR1 WSHSY and CDR2 SAAADI. The chain's CDR3 is CASRTTDSPLHF. CDR3 in DNA: TGCGCCAGCAGAACAACAGACTCACCCCTCCACTTT.